This passage covers 15 T cell receptor beta chains from one sample sequenced in a study of blood T cell repertoires in COVID-19. The repertoire was sequenced with immunoSEQ multiplex PCR; TCRdb's copy has only in-frame clones and lacks some. The sample shows around 100,000 clones, around 86% of them seen only once. Sequencing was performed on peripheral blood. The receptors were sampled from a woman at least 80 years old with acute or convalescent COVID-19.

V usage is TRBV11-1 and J usage is TRBJ1-2; tentatively, D is TRBD1 (6 bases). V lost 5 bases to trimming and J lost 5 bases, with 15 bases between them. The germline CDR1 and CDR2 sequences are SGHAT and FQDESV (reference sequence). This CDR3 region has 14 residues. CDR3 nucleotides: TGTGCCAGCAGCCCCGACGACAGGCCATATGGCTACACCTTC. This codes for CASSPDDRPYGYTF.

V is TRBV14 and J is TRBJ2-5; a weak D match, TRBD1 (6 bases). Germline loops: CDR1 SGHDN, CDR2 FVKESK. The CDR3 runs 14 residues. V was shortened by 1 base and J by 6 bases, with 12 bases between the two germline ends. CDR3 region: CASSQGDIEKTQYF. CDR3 nucleotides: TGTGCCAGCAGCCAAGGGGACATAGAAAAGACCCAGTACTTC.

This chain uses TRBV29-1 with TRBJ2-2; 8 positions agree with TRBD1. Germline V gene sequence: CDR1 SQVTM, CDR2 ANQGSEA. The CDR3 spans 14 residues. The junction had 4 bases not matched to a gene; V was cut back by 3 bases and J by 4 bases. The CDR3 region has the DNA TGCAGCGTTGACAGGGGGCTTAGCACCGGGGAGCTGTTTTTT. Protein product: CSVDRGLSTGELFF.

In its sample, this clone was seen once. This chain uses TRBV7-2 with TRBJ1-3, with 7 bases aligning to TRBD1. Germline V gene lookup returns CDR1 SGHTA and CDR2 FQGNSA. CDR3 size: 12 residues. V lost 5 bases, J lost 8 bases, and 3 bases stayed unmatched. CDR3 DNA: TGTGCCAGCAGCCCCAGGGGGGACACCATATATTTT. This gives the protein CASSPRGDTIYF.

The chain is built from TRBV7-2 and TRBJ2-5; D is possibly TRBD1 (6 bases). CDR1 is SGHTA and CDR2 is FQGNSA in the germline V gene. V dropped 5 bases and J dropped 2 bases, with 24 bases sitting between them. CDR3 length: 18 amino acids. This CDR3 reads CASSRVQGGPSRQETQYF. The CDR3 DNA reads as TGTGCCAGCAGCCGTGTACAGGGCGGCCCTTCTAGACAAGAGACCCAGTACTTC.

This chain joins TRBV6-2 or TRBV6-3 and TRBJ2-1; TRBD2 matches 12 bases. Trimming took 5 bases from V and 3 from J; bases not matched to a gene: 5. CDR3 length: 16 amino acids. Germline CDR1 is MNHEY and CDR2 is SVGEGT. Here the CDR3 DNA reads TGTGCCAGCAGTGGGCGACTAGCGGGGGTCTACAATGAGCAGTTCTTC. It specifies CASSGRLAGVYNEQFF.

The J gene is TRBJ2-2, the V gene TRBV5-1, with 10 bases aligning to TRBD2. V lost 2 bases to trimming and J lost 7 bases; unmatched junction nucleotides: 5. There are 15 residues in the CDR3. Germline CDR1 reads SGHRS; CDR2 reads YFSETQ. CDR3 region: CASSFLAGANGELFF. Here the CDR3 DNA reads TGCGCCAGCAGCTTCCTAGCGGGAGCGAACGGGGAGCTGTTTTTT. Looking up the rest from reference TRBV5-1 and TRBJ2-2 gives the full variable domain: KAGVTQTPRYLIKTRGQQVTLSCSPISGHRSVSWYQQTPGQGLQFLFEYFSETQRNKGNFPGRFSGRQFSNSRSEMNVSTLELGDSALYLCASSFLAGANGELFFGEGSRLTVL.

V gene TRBV19 combines with J gene TRBJ1-6; TRBD1 is a possible D gene (6 bases). The length of the CDR3 is 15 residues. The V and J ends lost 4 bases and 5 bases respectively, with 12 bases between them. CDR1 is LNHDA, CDR2 SQIVND, per germline (reference sequence). Written as DNA, the CDR3 is TGTGCCAGTAGTACCGACAGGCGGGATAATTCACCCCTCCACTTT. Its translation is CASSTDRRDNSPLHF.

The chain uses TRBV7-9 and TRBJ2-3; the D gene is possibly TRBD1 (6 bases). Germline V gene lookup returns CDR1 SEHNR and CDR2 FQNEAQ (reference sequence). Deletions cut 5 bases from V and 0 bases from J, with 12 bases between. The CDR3 sequence is 15 residues long. The CDR3: CASSLEGQSTDTQYF. CDR3 bases: TGTGCCAGCAGCCTTGAAGGACAGAGCACAGATACGCAGTATTTT.

This chain connects TRBV9 to TRBJ2-2; 9 bases align to TRBD2. Trimming removed 3 bases from V and 0 bases from J; junction bases left unmatched: 6. This CDR3 has 17 amino acids. CDR1 is SGDLS, CDR2 YYNGEE, per germline. CDR3 residues: CASSAVAGVSNTGELFF. CDR3 nucleotides: TGTGCCAGCAGCGCCGTAGCGGGGGTCTCGAACACCGGGGAGCTGTTTTTT. Full variable domain (rest looked up from reference TRBV9 and TRBJ2-2): DSGVTQTPKHLITATGQRVTLRCSPRSGDLSVYWYQQSLDQGLQFLIQYYNGEERAKGNILERFSAQQFPDLHSELNLSSLELGDSALYFCASSAVAGVSNTGELFFGEGSRLTVL.

The J gene is TRBJ1-1, the V gene TRBV11-2, with TRBD1 as a possible D gene (5 bases). CDR3 length equals 16 residues. Per germline, CDR1 SGHAT and CDR2 FQNNGV. V lost 6 bases to trimming and J lost 4 bases, with 21 bases between them. CDR3 loop: CASRKRGVVVPTEAFF. In nucleotides, the CDR3 is TGTGCCAGCAGAAAGCGGGGGGTTGTCGTCCCCACTGAAGCTTTCTTT.

The chain has TRBV6-5 and TRBJ1-1; D possibly corresponds to TRBD1 (5 bases). The CDR3 is 13 amino acids. CDR1 and CDR2 from the germline V gene are MNHEY and SVGAGI. Trimming stripped 8 bases from V and 3 bases from J, with 13 bases between. The CDR3 DNA reads as TGTGCCAGCTGGGGCCGGGGGTACACTGAAGCTTTCTTT. This sequence encodes CASWGRGYTEAFF.

The V and J genes are TRBV2 and TRBJ1-6; 7 bases are a match to TRBD1. This CDR3 is 14 amino acids long. Trimming cost V 8 bases and J 2 bases; bases outside gene matches: 3. The germline V gene has CDR1 SNHLY and CDR2 FYNNEI. The CDR3 bases are TGTGCCAGCGGGCAGGGGGCCTATAATTCACCCCTCCACTTT. This encodes CASGQGAYNSPLHF.

The chain couples TRBV14 to TRBJ2-7; 15 bases are shared with TRBD2. Per the germline V gene, CDR1 is SGHDN and CDR2 is FVKESK. CDR3 length: 16 amino acids. The trim removed 6 bases at V and 5 bases at J, leaving 8 bases unmatched. This chain's CDR3 is CASSRGLAGGSHEQYF. DNA of the CDR3: TGTGCCAGCAGTCGGGGACTAGCGGGAGGATCCCACGAGCAGTACTTC.

About this clone itself: At one end the junction does not follow the germline gene, possibly because of a read error. The rearrangement uses TRBV3-1 (or the pseudogene TRBV3-2) and TRBJ2-1; D is uncertain. The CDR3 has 15 amino acids. Germline CDR1 reads LGHDT; CDR2 reads YNNKEL (reference sequence). CDR3: CASSPSDYSSNEQFF. CDR3 nucleotides: TGTGCCAGCAGCCCGAGCGATTACTCCTCCAATGAGCAGTTCTTC.